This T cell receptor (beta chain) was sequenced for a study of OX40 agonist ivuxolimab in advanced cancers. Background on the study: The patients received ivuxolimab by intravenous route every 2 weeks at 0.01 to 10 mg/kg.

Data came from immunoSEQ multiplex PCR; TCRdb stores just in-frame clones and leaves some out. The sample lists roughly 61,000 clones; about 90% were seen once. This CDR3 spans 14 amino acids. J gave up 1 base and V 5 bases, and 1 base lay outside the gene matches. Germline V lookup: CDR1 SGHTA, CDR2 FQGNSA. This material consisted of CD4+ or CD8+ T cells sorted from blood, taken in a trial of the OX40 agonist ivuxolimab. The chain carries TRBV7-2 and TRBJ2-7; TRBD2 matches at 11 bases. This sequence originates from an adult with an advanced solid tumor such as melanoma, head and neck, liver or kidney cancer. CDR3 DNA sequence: TGTGCCAGCAGCGGGACTAGCGGATCCTACGAGCAGTACTTC. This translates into CASSGTSGSYEQYF.